This TCR beta chain was retrieved from a study of T cells after yellow fever vaccination. In germline, CDR1 is DFQATT, CDR2 SNEGSKA (reference sequence). V was trimmed by 1 base and J by 1 base, leaving 15 bases between them. The CDR3 contains 16 residues. TCRdb recomputed calls from the 5' RACE reads with MiXCR, one row per CDR3 protein. The sample lists tens of thousands of distinct CDR3 sequences; roughly 7.3% were seen once. This clonotype was seen many times. Its specificity is not known. Overall study results and limits: Primary-vaccination clones mostly resurfaced post-booster (nearly 97% CD4, about 87% CD8). Only a minor proportion of clonotypes was detected across both CD4 and CD8 compartments.

This specimen consisted of CD8+ T cells sorted from PBMCs, obtained less than 16 days after the first yellow fever vaccination. The TCR sequence derives from a man younger than 30 who received the YFV17D yellow fever vaccine. The V call is TRBV20-1, the J call TRBJ2-3, with D maybe TRBD2 (6 bases). For the CDR3, the DNA is TGCAGTGCTAGAGTGTCGGGGGTCGCGGGCACAGATACGCAGTATTTT. Protein sequence: CSARVSGVAGTDTQYF.